This entry features one T cell receptor (beta chain) sequence. Its antigen is as yet unknown. This sample was taken from a study of T cell responses to AZD1222 COVID-19 vaccine. Overall study findings and caveats: Within unmutated variant regions lay the reported targets of nearly half of spike-specific TCRs.

Germline V gene sequence: CDR1 SGHDT, CDR2 YYEEEE. V dropped 1 base and J dropped 11; count of bases not matched to a gene: 5. The length of the CDR3 is 12 residues. The data were produced by immunoSEQ multiplex PCR, yet TCRdb's version contains in-frame clones alone and is incomplete. This sample has 90,000 to 95,000 clones, with 65% to 90% found just once. The sequence was collected from an adult in good health. Sequences were derived from peripheral blood, sampled on day 0 of AZD1222 vaccination. The rearrangement uses TRBV5-6 and TRBJ1-1; 7 bases agree with TRBD1. This CDR3 reads CASSLQGVDAFF. DNA for the CDR3: TGTGCCAGCAGCTTGCAGGGGGTTGATGCTTTCTTT.